The present entry profiles one T cell receptor beta chain with its context. What it binds is not known. The analysis combined second doses at about 4 or about 12 weeks. This record belongs to a study of T cell responses to AZD1222 COVID-19 vaccine. Whole-study findings and limits: Clonal diversity was possibly underestimated, and white British individuals and females predominated among donors.

The method was immunoSEQ multiplex PCR; TCRdb's version includes in-frame clones alone and lacks a portion of them. The table records around 150,000 clones, 92% of them present only once. The CDR3 sequence is 11 residues long. Trimming took 1 base from V and 7 from J, leaving 4 bases between them. Germline V lookup: CDR1 DFQATT, CDR2 SNEGSKA (reference sequence). The V call is TRBV20-1, the J call TRBJ1-4; D not resolved. This clonotype was obtained from an adult who received the AZD1222 COVID-19 vaccine. The source material was peripheral blood, sampled 28 days after the second AZD1222 dose. CDR3: CSARGAEKLFF. CDR3 in DNA: TGCAGTGCTAGAGGGGCTGAAAAACTGTTTTTT.